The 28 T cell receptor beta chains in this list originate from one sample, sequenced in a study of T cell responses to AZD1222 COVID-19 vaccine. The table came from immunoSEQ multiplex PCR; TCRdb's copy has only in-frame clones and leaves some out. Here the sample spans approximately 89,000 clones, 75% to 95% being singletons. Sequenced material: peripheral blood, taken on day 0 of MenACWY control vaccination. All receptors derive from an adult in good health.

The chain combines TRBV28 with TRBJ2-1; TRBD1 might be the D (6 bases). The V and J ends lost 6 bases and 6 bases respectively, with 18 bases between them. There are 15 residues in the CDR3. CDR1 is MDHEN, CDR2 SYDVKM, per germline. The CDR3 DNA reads TGTGCCAGCAGACCGGGACAACAAGACCTCAATGAGCAGTTCTTC. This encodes CASRPGQQDLNEQFF.

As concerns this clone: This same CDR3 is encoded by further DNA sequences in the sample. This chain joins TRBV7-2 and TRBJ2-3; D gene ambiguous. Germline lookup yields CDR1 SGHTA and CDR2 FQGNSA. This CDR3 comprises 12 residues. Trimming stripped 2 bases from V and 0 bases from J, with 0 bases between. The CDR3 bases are TGTGCCAGCAGCTTAAGCACAGATACGCAGTATTTT. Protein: CASSLSTDTQYF.

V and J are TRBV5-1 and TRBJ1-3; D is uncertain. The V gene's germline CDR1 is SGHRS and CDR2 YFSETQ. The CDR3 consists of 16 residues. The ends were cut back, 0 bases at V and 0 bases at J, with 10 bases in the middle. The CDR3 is CASSLEAGRSGNTIYF. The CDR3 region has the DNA TGCGCCAGCAGCTTGGAGGCCGGGCGCTCTGGAAACACCATATATTTT.

The CDR3 is CASSHAWDTEAFF. Here the CDR3 DNA reads TGTGCCAGCAGTCATGCGTGGGACACTGAAGCTTTCTTT. The chain recombines TRBV27 with TRBJ1-1; D uncertain. Germline V gene lookup returns CDR1 MNHEY and CDR2 SMNVEV (reference sequence). Trimming took 5 bases from V and 3 from J, leaving 10 bases between them. The CDR3 runs 13 residues.

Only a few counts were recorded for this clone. CDR3: CASSTGLAGGNEQFF. The DNA of the CDR3 is TGTGCCAGCTCTACCGGACTAGCGGGAGGCAATGAGCAGTTCTTC. The chain couples TRBV11-1 to TRBJ2-1, with TRBD2 identical over 14 bases. The CDR3 loop spans 15 amino acids. The trim removed 8 bases at V and 6 bases at J, leaving 6 bases unmatched. Germline V gene lookup returns CDR1 SGHAT and CDR2 FQDESV (reference sequence).

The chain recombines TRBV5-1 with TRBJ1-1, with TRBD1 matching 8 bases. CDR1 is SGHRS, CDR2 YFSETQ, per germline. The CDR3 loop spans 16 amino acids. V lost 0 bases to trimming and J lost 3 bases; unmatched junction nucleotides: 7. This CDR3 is CASSLGVDRGDTEAFF. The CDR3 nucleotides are TGCGCCAGCAGCTTGGGAGTCGACAGGGGCGACACTGAAGCTTTCTTT.

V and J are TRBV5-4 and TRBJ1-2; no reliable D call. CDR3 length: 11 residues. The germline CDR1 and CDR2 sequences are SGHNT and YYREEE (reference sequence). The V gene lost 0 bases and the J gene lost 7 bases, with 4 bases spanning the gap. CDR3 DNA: TGTGCCAGCAGCTTGGATCTTGGCTACACCTTC. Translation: CASSLDLGYTF.

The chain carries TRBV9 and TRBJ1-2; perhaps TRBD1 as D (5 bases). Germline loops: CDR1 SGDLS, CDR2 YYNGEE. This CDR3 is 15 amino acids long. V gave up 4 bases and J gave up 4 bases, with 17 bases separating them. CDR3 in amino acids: CASSPRLGGSYGYTF. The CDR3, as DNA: TGTGCCAGCAGCCCCAGGCTTGGGGGGTCCTATGGCTACACCTTC.

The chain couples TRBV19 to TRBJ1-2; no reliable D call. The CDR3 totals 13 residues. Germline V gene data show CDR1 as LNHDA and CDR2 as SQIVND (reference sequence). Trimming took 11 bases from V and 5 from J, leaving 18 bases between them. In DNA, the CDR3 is TGTGCCGCGAGAACGGGCAGCTTTTATGGCTACACCTTC. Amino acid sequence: CAARTGSFYGYTF. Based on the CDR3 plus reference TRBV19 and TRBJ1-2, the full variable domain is DGGITQSPKYLFRKEGQNVTLSCEQNLNHDAMYWYRQDPGQGLRLIYYSQIVNDFQKGDIAEGYSVSREKKESFPLTVTSAQKNPTAFYLCAARTGSFYGYTFGSGTRLTVV.

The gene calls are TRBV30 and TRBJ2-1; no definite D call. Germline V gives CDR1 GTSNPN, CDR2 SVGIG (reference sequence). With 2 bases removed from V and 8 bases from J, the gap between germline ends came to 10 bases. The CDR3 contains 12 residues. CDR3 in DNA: TGTGCCTGGAGTCCCGGTCTGTATGAGCAGTTCTTC. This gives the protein CAWSPGLYEQFF.

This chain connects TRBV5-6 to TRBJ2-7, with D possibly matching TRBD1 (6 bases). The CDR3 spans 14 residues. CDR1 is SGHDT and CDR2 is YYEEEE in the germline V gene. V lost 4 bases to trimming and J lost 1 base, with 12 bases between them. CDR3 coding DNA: TGTGCCAGCAGCCCCCGGACAGTTTCCTACGAGCAGTACTTC. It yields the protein CASSPRTVSYEQYF. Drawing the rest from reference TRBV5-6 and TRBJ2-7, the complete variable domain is DAGVTQSPTHLIKTRGQQVTLRCSPKSGHDTVSWYQQALGQGPQFIFQYYEEEERQRGNFPDRFSGHQFPNYSSELNVNALLLGDSALYLCASSPRTVSYEQYFGPGTRLTVT.

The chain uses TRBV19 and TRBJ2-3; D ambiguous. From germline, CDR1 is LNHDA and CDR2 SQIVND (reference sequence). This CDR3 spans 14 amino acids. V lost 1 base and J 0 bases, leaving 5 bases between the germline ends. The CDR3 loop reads CASSIAGSTDTQYF. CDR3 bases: TGTGCCAGTAGTATAGCTGGGAGCACAGATACGCAGTATTTT. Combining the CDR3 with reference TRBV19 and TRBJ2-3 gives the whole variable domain DGGITQSPKYLFRKEGQNVTLSCEQNLNHDAMYWYRQDPGQGLRLIYYSQIVNDFQKGDIAEGYSVSREKKESFPLTVTSAQKNPTAFYLCASSIAGSTDTQYFGPGTRLTVL.

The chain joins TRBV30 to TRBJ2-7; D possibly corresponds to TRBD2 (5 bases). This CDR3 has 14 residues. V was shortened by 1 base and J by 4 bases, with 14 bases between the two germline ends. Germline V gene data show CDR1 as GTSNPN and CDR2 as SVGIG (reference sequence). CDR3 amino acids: CAWSGPGSRYEQYF. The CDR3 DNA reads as TGTGCCTGGAGTGGACCGGGGAGTCGGTACGAGCAGTACTTC. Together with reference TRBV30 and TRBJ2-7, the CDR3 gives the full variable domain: SQTIHQWPATLVQPVGSPLSLECTVEGTSNPNLYWYRQAAGRGLQLLFYSVGIGQISSEVPQNLSASRPQDRQFILSSKKLLLSDSGFYLCAWSGPGSRYEQYFGPGTRLTVT.

CDR3 bases: TGCAGCGTTGGGGGCTACGGAGAAAAACTGTTTTTT. Translation gives CSVGGYGEKLFF. The rearrangement uses TRBV29-1 and TRBJ1-4, with a possible D match to TRBD1 (5 bases). Germline CDR1 SQVTM, CDR2 ANQGSEA. V gave up 4 bases and J gave up 8 bases, with 11 bases separating them. CDR3 length: 12 amino acids.

As DNA, the CDR3 is TGTGCCAGCACGGGTCGTGGGACTAGCAATGAGCAGTTCTTC. Protein product: CASTGRGTSNEQFF. This rearrangement joins TRBV27 to TRBJ2-1, with 8 nucleotides matching TRBD2. Germline-derived CDR1 and CDR2 are MNHEY and SMNVEV (reference sequence). The CDR3 runs 14 residues. V dropped 7 bases and J dropped 6; count of bases not matched to a gene: 8.

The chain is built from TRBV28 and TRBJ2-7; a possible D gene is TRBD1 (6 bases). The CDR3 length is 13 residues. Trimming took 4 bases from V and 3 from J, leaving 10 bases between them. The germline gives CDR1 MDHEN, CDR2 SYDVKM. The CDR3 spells CASSSGQRYEQYF. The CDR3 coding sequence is TGTGCCAGCAGTTCCGGACAGCGCTACGAGCAGTACTTC.

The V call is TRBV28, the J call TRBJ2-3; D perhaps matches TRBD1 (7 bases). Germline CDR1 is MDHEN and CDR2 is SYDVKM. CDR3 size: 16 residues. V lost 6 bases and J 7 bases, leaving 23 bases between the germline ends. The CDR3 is CASSSLGGGTHNTQYF. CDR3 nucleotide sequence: TGTGCCAGCAGCTCCCTAGGGGGCGGGACGCACAATACGCAGTATTTT.

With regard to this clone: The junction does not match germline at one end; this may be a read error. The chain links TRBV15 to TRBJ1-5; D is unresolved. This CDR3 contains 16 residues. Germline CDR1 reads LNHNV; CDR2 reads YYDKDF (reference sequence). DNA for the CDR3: TGTGCCACCAGCGGAGACGGGCGGAGTAGCAATCAGCCCCAGCATTTT. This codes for CATSGDGRSSNQPQHF.

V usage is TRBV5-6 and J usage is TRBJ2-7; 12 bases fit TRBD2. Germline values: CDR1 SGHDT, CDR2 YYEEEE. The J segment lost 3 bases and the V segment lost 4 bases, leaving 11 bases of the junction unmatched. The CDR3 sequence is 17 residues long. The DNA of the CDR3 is TGTGCCAGCAGCGTGGGACTAGCGGGCCCTCCCCTCTACGAGCAGTACTTC. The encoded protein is CASSVGLAGPPLYEQYF.

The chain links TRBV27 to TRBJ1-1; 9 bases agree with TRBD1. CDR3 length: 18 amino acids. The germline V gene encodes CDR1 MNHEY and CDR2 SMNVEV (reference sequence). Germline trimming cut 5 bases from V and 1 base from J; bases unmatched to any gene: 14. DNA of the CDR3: TGTGCCAGCAGTCCCTACGGGACAGGGACGAAGGCGAACACTGAAGCTTTCTTT. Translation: CASSPYGTGTKANTEAFF.

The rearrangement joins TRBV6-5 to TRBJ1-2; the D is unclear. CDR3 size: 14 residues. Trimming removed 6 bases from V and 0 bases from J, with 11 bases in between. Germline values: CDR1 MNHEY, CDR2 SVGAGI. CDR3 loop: CASSFPLPNYGYTF. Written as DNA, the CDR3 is TGTGCCAGCAGCTTTCCACTGCCTAACTATGGCTACACCTTC.

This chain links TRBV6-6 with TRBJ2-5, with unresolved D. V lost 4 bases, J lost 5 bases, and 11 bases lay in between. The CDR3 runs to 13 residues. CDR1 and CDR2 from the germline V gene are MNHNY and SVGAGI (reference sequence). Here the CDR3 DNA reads TGTGCCAGCAGTTTTGGGCCTAAGGAGACCCAGTACTTC. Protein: CASSFGPKETQYF.

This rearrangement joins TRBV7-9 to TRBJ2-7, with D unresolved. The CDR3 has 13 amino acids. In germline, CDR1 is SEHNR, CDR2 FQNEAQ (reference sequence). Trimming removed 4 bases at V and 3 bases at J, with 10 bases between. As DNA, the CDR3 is TGTGCCAGCAGCTCCGGTGGGCTCTACGAGCAGTACTTC. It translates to CASSSGGLYEQYF.

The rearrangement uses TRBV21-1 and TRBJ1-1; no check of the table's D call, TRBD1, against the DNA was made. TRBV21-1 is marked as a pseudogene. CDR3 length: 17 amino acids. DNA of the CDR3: TGTGCCAGCAGCACCCTGGCTGGACAGGGGACGAACACTGAAGCTTTCTTT. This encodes CASSTLAGQGTNTEAFF.

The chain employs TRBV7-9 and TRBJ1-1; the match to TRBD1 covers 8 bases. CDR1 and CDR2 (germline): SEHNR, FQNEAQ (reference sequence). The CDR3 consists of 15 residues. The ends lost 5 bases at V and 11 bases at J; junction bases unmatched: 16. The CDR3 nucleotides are TGTGCCAGCAGCACAACCGACAGGGGAGGCCCGAAGGCTTTCTTT. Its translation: CASSTTDRGGPKAFF.

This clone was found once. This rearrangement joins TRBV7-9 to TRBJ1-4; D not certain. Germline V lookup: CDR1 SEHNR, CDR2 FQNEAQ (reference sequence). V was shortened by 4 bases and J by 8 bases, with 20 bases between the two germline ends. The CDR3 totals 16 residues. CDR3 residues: CASSSRRTAGQEKLFF. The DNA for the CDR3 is TGTGCCAGCAGCTCCCGTCGAACAGCGGGTCAAGAAAAACTGTTTTTT.

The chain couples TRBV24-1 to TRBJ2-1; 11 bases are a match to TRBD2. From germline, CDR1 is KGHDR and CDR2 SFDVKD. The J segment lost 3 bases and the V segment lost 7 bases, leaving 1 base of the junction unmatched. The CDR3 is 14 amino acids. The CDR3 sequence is CATRGTSGYNEQFF. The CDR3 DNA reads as TGTGCCACCAGAGGGACTAGCGGCTACAATGAGCAGTTCTTC.

Written as DNA, the CDR3 is TGTGCCAGCAGTTCAAGCCCGAGAAACACCATATATTTT. It translates to CASSSSPRNTIYF. The genes are TRBV28 and TRBJ1-3; D call uncertain. Trimming pared 4 bases from V and 5 bases from J, leaving 9 bases between. Germline loops: CDR1 MDHEN, CDR2 SYDVKM. This CDR3 spans 13 amino acids.